This T cell receptor (beta chain) was recovered during a study of early T cells in non-severe SARS-CoV-2 infection. Across the whole study: Unsorted whole-blood RNA was sequenced in bulk, leaving chains unpaired. Study results and limitations: Matching results from VDJdb favored anti-spike CD8 responses, leaving private and CD4 specificities undetected.

Each single cDNA molecule received a unique molecular identifier. Each CDR3 protein is one row after TCRdb ran MiXCR on the 5' RACE reads. The repertoire holds 40,000 to 50,000 distinct CDR3 sequences, with roughly 5% as singletons. This clonotype was seen repeatedly, ten times or more. The antigen is unknown. The germline V gene has CDR1 ENHRY and CDR2 SYGVKD. This CDR3 spans 14 amino acids. V was pared by 6 bases and J by 5 bases, with 6 bases of the junction left unmatched. The rearrangement links TRBV10-3 to TRBJ2-3; 9 nucleotides align to TRBD1. The origin of this receptor is an adult who was a healthcare worker with PCR-confirmed SARS-CoV-2 infection or an uninfected control (not recorded which). The starting material was whole blood, obtained at baseline. The DNA for the CDR3 is TGTGCCATCAGCTGGACAGGGGATGGAGATACGCAGTATTTT. This translates into CAISWTGDGDTQYF.